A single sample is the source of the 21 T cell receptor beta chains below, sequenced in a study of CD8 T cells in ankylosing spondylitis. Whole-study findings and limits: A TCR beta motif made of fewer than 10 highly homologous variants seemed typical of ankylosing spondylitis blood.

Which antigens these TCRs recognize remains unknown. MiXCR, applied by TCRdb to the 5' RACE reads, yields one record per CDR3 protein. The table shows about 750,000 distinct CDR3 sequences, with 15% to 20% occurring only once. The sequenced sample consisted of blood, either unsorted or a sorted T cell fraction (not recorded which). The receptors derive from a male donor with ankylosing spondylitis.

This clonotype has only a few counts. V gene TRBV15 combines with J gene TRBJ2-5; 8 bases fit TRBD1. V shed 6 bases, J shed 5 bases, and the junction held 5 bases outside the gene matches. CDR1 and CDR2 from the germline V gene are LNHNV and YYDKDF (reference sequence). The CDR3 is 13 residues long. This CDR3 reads CATRSDRDETQYF. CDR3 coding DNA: TGTGCCACCAGATCGGACAGGGATGAGACCCAGTACTTC.

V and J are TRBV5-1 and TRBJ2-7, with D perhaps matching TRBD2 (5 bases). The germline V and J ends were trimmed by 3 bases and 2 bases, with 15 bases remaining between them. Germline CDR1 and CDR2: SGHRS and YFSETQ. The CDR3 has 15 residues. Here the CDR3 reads CASSWRALLTYEQYF. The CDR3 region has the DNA TGCGCCAGCAGCTGGCGGGCTCTACTTACCTACGAGCAGTACTTC.

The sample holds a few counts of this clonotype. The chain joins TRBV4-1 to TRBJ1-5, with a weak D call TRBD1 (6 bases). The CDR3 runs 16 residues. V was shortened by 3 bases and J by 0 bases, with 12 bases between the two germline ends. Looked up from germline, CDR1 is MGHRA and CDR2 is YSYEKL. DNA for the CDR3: TGCGCCAGCAGCCAGAGGTTGGACAGTAGCAATCAGCCCCAGCATTTT. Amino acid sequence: CASSQRLDSSNQPQHF.

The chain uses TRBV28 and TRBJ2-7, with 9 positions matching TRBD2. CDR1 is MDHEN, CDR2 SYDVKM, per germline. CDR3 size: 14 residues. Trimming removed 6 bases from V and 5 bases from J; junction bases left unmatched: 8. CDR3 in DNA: TGTGCCAGCAGGGCCGGGACTAGCCGGGACGAGCAGTACTTC. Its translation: CASRAGTSRDEQYF.

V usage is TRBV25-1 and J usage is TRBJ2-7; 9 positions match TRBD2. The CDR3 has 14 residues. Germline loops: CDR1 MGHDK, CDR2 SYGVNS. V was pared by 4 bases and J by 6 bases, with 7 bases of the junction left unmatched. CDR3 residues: CASSAPSGTREQYF. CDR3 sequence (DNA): TGTGCCAGCAGTGCTCCTAGCGGGACACGCGAGCAGTACTTC.

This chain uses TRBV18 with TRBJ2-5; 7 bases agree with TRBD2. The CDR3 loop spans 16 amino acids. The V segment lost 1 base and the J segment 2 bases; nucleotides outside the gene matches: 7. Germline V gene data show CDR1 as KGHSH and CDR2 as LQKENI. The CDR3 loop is CASSPLRSSGQETQYF. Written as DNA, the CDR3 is TGTGCCAGCTCACCACTCCGGTCTAGCGGTCAAGAGACCCAGTACTTC.

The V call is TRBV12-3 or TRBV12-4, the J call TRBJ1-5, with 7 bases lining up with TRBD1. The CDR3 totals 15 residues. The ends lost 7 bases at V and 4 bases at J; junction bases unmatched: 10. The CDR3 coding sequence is TGTGCCAGCACCCAAGGACGGGACAGAAATCAGCCCCAGCATTTT. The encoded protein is CASTQGRDRNQPQHF.

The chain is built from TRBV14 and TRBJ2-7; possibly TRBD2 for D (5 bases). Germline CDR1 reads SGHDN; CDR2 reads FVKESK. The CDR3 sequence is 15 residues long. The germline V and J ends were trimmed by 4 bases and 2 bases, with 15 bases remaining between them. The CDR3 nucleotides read TGTGCCAGCAGCCTACTTGCGGGCAGAACCTACGAGCAGTACTTC. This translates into CASSLLAGRTYEQYF.

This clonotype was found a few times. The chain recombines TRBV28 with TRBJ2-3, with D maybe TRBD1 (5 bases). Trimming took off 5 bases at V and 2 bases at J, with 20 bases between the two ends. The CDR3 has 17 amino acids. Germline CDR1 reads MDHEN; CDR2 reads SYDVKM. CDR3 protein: CASSLGLTGPDTDTQYF. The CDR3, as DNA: TGTGCCAGCAGTCTGGGTCTTACAGGCCCCGACACAGATACGCAGTATTTT.

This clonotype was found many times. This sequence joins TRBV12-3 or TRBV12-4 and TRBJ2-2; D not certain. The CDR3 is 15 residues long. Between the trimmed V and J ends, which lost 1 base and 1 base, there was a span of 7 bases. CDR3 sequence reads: CASSLGLVNTGELFF. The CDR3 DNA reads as TGTGCCAGCAGTTTAGGACTTGTGAACACCGGGGAGCTGTTTTTT.

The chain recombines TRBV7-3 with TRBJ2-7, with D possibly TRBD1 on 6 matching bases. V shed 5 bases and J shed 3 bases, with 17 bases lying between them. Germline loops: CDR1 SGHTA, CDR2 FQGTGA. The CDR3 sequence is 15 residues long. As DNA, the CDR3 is TGTGCCAGCAGCCCTCCCGACAGACAGGTCTACGAGCAGTACTTC. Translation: CASSPPDRQVYEQYF.

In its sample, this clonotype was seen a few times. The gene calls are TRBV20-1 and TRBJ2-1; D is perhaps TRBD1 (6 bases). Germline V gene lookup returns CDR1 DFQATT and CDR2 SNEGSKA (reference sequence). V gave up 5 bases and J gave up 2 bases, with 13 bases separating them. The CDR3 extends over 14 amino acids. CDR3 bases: TGCAGTGCTGAGCAGGGGTCAGCCTACAATGAGCAGTTCTTC. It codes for CSAEQGSAYNEQFF.

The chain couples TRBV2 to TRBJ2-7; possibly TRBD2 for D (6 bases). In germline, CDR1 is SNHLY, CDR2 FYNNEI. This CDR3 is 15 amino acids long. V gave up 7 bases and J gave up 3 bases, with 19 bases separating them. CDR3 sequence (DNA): TGTGCCAGCAAGGACCGGGAGCACCCTTTCTACGAGCAGTACTTC. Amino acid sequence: CASKDREHPFYEQYF. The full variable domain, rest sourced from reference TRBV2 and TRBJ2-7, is EPEVTQTPSHQVTQMGQEVILRCVPISNHLYFYWYRQILGQKVEFLVSFYNNEISEKSEIFDDQFSVERPDGSNFTLKIRSTKLEDSAMYFCASKDREHPFYEQYFGPGTRLTVT.

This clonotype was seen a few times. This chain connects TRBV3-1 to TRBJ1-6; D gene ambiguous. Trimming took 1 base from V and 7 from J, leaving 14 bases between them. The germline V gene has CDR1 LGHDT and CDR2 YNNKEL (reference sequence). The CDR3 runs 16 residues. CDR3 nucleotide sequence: TGTGCCAGCAGCCAAGGGCCGGGCACGGTCAATTCACCCCTCCACTTT. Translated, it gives CASSQGPGTVNSPLHF.

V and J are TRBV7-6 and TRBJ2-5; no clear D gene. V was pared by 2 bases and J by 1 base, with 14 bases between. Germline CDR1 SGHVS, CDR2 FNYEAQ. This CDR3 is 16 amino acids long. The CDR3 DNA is TGTGCCAGCAGCTTACGAGCGATCTCGTCCCAAGAGACCCAGTACTTC. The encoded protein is CASSLRAISSQETQYF.

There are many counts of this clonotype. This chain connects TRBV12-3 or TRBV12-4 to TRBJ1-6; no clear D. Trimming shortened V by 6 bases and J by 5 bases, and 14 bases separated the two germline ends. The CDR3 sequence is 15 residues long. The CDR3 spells CASSLAGGDNSPLHF. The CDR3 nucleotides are TGTGCCAGCAGCCTAGCTGGCGGGGATAATTCACCCCTCCACTTT.

The CDR3 nucleotides are TGTGCCAGCAGCTTCGGCGGGGGAATCAATTCACCCCTCCACTTT. This codes for CASSFGGGINSPLHF. The V gene is TRBV28, the J gene TRBJ1-6; D is perhaps TRBD1 (5 bases). Trimming left V 6 bases short and J 7 bases short, with 16 bases between. Germline loops: CDR1 MDHEN, CDR2 SYDVKM. This CDR3 has 15 residues.

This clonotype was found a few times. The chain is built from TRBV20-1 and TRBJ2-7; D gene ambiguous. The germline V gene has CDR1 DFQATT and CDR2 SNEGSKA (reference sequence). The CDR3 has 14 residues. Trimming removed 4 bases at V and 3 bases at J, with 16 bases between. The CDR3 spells CSANSRIYVYEQYF. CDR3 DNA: TGCAGTGCTAACAGTAGGATTTACGTCTACGAGCAGTACTTC.

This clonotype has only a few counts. CDR3 coding DNA: TGTGCCATCAGTGAGACAGGAGAGCTGAATCAGCCCCAGCATTTT. It yields the protein CAISETGELNQPQHF. V gene TRBV10-3 combines with J gene TRBJ1-5, with a tentative D call TRBD1 (5 bases). The CDR3 length is 15 residues. V lost 2 bases to trimming and J lost 4 bases, with 12 bases between them. Germline V gives CDR1 ENHRY, CDR2 SYGVKD.

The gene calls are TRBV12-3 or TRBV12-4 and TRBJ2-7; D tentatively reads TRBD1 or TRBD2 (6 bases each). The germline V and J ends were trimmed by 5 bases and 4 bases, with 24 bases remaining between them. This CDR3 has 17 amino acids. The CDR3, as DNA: TGTGCCAGCAGTCCTGCGGAGGGGACAAAGAACCGATACGAGCAGTACTTC. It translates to CASSPAEGTKNRYEQYF.

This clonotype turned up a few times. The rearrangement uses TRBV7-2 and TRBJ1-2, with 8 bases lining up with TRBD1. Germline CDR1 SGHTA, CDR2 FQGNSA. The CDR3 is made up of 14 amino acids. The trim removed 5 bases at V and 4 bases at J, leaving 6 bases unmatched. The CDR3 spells CASSPGQVRYGYTF. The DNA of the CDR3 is TGTGCCAGCAGCCCGGGACAGGTCCGCTATGGCTACACCTTC.